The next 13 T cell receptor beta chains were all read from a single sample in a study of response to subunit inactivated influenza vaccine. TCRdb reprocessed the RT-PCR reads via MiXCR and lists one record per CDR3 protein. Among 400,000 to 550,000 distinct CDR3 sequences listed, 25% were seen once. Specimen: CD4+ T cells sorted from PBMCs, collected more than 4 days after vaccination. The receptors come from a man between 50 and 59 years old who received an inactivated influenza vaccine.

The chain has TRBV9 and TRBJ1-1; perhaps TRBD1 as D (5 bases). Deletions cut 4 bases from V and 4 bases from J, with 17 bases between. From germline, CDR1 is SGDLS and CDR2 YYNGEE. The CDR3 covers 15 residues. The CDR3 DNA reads TGTGCCAGCAGCTCAGTGGGGGGATCGGGCACTGAAGCTTTCTTT. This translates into CASSSVGGSGTEAFF.

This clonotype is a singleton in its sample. The CDR3 DNA follows: TGTGCCTGGAGTGTACAGCCGTCTGGGTGGGCCCAGTACTTC. This gives the protein CAWSVQPSGWAQYF. The chain uses TRBV30 and TRBJ2-5; D unclear. V lost 0 bases to trimming and J lost 9 bases, with 17 bases between them. This CDR3 comprises 14 residues. Germline V gene data show CDR1 as GTSNPN and CDR2 as SVGIG (reference sequence).

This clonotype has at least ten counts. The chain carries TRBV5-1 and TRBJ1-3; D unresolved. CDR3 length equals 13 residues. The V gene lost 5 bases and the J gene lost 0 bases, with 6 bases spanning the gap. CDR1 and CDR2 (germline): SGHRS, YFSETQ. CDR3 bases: TGCGCCAGCAGGGGAAACTCTGGAAACACCATATATTTT. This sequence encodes CASRGNSGNTIYF.

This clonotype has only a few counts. The CDR3 spells CASSPGQGRMNTEAFF. CDR3 DNA: TGTGCCAGCAGCCCCGGCCAAGGGAGGATGAACACTGAAGCTTTCTTT. V usage is TRBV12-3 or TRBV12-4 and J usage is TRBJ1-1; D call uncertain. This CDR3 contains 16 residues. Trimming removed 6 bases at V and 0 bases at J, with 17 bases between.

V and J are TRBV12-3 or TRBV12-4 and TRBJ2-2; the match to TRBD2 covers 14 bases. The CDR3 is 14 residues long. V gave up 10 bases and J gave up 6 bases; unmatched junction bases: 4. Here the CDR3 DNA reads TGTGCCACAGGGACTAGCGGGGGTCCCGGGGAGCTGTTTTTT. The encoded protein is CATGTSGGPGELFF.

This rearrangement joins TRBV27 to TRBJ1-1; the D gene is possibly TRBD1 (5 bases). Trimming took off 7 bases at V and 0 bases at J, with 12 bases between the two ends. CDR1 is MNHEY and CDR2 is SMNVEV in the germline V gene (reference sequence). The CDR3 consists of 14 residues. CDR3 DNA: TGTGCCAGCAAGGAAACAGGATTGAACACTGAAGCTTTCTTT. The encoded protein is CASKETGLNTEAFF.

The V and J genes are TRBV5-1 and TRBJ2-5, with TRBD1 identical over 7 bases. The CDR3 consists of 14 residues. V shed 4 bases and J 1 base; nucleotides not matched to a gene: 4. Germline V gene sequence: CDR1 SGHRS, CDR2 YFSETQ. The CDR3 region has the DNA TGCGCCAGCAGCAACACAGGGGTCCAAGAGACCCAGTACTTC. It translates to CASSNTGVQETQYF.

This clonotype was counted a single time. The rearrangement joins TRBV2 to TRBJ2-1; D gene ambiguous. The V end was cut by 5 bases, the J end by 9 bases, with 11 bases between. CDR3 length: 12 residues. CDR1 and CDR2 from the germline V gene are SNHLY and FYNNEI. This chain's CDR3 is CASSPLGPEQFF. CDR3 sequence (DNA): TGTGCCAGCAGTCCATTGGGTCCTGAGCAGTTCTTC.

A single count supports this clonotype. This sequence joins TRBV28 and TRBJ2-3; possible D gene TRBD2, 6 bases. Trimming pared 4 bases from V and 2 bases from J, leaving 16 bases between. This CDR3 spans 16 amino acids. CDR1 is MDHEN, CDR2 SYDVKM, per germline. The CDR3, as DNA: TGTGCCAGCAGTTACAAGACTAGAGAGTTCACAGATACGCAGTATTTT. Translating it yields CASSYKTREFTDTQYF.

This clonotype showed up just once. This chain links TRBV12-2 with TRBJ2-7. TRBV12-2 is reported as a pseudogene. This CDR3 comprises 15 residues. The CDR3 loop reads CASRLVGGISYEQYF. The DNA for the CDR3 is TGTGCAAGTCGCTTGGTCGGAGGCATCTCCTACGAGCAGTACTTC.

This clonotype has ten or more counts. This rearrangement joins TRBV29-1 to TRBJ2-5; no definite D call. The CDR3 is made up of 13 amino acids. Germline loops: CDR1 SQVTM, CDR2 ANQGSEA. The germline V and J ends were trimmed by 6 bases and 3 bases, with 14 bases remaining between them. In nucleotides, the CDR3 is TGCAGCGTGGCGGTGTTTCAGAAAGAGACCCAGTACTTC. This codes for CSVAVFQKETQYF.

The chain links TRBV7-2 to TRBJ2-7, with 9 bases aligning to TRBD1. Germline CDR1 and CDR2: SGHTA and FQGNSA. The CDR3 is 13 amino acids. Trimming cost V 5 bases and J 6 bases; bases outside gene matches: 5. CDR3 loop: CASSVQGAIEQYF. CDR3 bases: TGTGCCAGCAGCGTACAGGGGGCGATCGAGCAGTACTTC.

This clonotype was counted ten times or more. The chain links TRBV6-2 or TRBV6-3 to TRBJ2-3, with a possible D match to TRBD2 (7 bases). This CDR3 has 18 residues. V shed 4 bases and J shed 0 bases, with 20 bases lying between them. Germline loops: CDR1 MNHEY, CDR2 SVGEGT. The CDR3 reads CASSFSPGRGRSTDTQYF. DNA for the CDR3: TGTGCCAGCAGTTTTTCCCCTGGGCGGGGGCGGAGCACAGATACGCAGTATTTT.